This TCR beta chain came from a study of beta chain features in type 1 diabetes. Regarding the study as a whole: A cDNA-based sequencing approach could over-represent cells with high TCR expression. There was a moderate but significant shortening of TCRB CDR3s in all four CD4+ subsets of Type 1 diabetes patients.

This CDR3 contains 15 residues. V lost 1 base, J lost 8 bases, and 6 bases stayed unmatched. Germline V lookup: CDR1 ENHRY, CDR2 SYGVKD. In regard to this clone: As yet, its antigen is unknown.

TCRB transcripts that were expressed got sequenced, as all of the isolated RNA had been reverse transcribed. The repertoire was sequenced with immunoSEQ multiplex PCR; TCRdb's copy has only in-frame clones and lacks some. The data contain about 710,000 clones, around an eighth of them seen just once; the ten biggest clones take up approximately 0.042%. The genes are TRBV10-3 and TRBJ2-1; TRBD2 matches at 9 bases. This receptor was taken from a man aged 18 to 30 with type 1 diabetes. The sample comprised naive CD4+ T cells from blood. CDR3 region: CAISEFGGGADEQFF. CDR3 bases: TGTGCCATCAGTGAGTTTGGCGGGGGGGCCGATGAGCAGTTCTTC.